Following are 24 T cell receptor beta chains from one sample sequenced in a study of cytomegalovirus exposure and HLA in healthy donors. PCR amplification relied on 60 Vbeta primers (plus 13 Jbeta primers). The table came from immunoSEQ multiplex PCR; TCRdb's copy has only in-frame clones and leaves some out. The top ten clones hold 4% to 5% of a sample with more than 95,000 clones, under 12% of them seen once. The source material was PBMCs. These TCRs come from a young woman in good health and CMV-seropositive.

The chain has TRBV10-3 and TRBJ2-3, with a possible D match to TRBD2 (7 bases). Per the germline V gene, CDR1 is ENHRY and CDR2 is SYGVKD. The V end was cut by 5 bases, the J end by 6 bases, with 18 bases between. The CDR3 runs to 15 residues. The CDR3 sequence is CAISSTSVQGDTQYF. The CDR3 coding sequence is TGTGCCATCAGTTCAACTAGCGTTCAGGGGGATACGCAGTATTTT.

In this sample, this clone turned up a few times. V gene TRBV30 combines with J gene TRBJ2-5, with TRBD2 identical over 7 bases. This CDR3 has 12 residues. V shed 2 bases and J 11 bases; nucleotides not matched to a gene: 8. Germline V gene data show CDR1 as GTSNPN and CDR2 as SVGIG (reference sequence). CDR3 amino acids: CAWSLTSREQYF. DNA of the CDR3: TGTGCCTGGAGTTTGACTAGCCGGGAGCAGTACTTC.

The table lists this clone with a few counts. This chain uses TRBV15 with TRBJ1-4, with 7 bases that match TRBD1. There are 16 residues in the CDR3. V gave up 5 bases and J gave up 3 bases; unmatched junction bases: 9. Germline lookup yields CDR1 LNHNV and CDR2 YYDKDF (reference sequence). The CDR3 DNA is TGTGCCACCAGCCGGGACAGCGCGGTGTCTAATGAAAAACTGTTTTTT. Translation gives CATSRDSAVSNEKLFF.

The V call is TRBV28, the J call TRBJ1-1; D is ambiguous. The CDR3 contains 16 residues. Trimming removed 3 bases from V and 3 bases from J, with 17 bases in between. CDR1 and CDR2 (germline): MDHEN, SYDVKM. CDR3 sequence: CASSFWSVALDTEAFF. The CDR3 DNA sequence: TGTGCCAGCAGTTTTTGGTCTGTGGCCTTGGACACTGAAGCTTTCTTT.

V gene TRBV27 combines with J gene TRBJ1-5; D call uncertain. The CDR3 consists of 15 residues. Germline loops: CDR1 MNHEY, CDR2 SMNVEV (reference sequence). V lost 0 bases and J 7 bases, leaving 13 bases between the germline ends. The CDR3 coding sequence is TGTGCCAGCAGTTTATCGGGCGGGGTAGGGCAGCCCCAGCATTTT. It codes for CASSLSGGVGQPQHF.

This clone showed up just a few times. The chain uses TRBV5-4 and TRBJ2-3, with D possibly matching TRBD2 (6 bases). CDR3 size: 15 residues. The V gene lost 3 bases and the J gene lost 0 bases, with 11 bases spanning the gap. Germline CDR1 and CDR2: SGHNT and YYREEE (reference sequence). This CDR3 reads CASSYPEGSTDTQYF. DNA for the CDR3: TGTGCCAGCAGCTATCCGGAGGGGAGCACAGATACGCAGTATTTT.

The sample holds many counts of this clone. The rearrangement uses TRBV2 and TRBJ2-6; 10 bases match TRBD1. The germline gives CDR1 SNHLY, CDR2 FYNNEI. The CDR3 consists of 18 residues. J lost 0 bases, V lost 6 bases, and 8 bases had no gene match. The CDR3 region is CASRAGTGAPSGANVLTF. In nucleotides, the CDR3 is TGTGCCAGCAGAGCAGGGACAGGGGCCCCCTCTGGGGCCAACGTCCTGACTTTC.

This clone was detected a few times. The genes are TRBV7-9 and TRBJ1-1; D unclear. V was shortened by 1 base and J by 0 bases, with 9 bases between the two germline ends. The germline V gene encodes CDR1 SEHNR and CDR2 FQNEAQ (reference sequence). CDR3 length: 15 amino acids. The CDR3 reads CASSLGDTMNTEAFF. The CDR3 nucleotides read TGTGCCAGCAGCTTAGGCGACACGATGAACACTGAAGCTTTCTTT.

The V call is TRBV2, the J call TRBJ2-7; 8 nucleotides match TRBD1. The CDR3 consists of 13 residues. The germline CDR1 and CDR2 sequences are SNHLY and FYNNEI. V shed 6 bases and J 6 bases; nucleotides not matched to a gene: 7. The CDR3 region is CASSGQGNGEQYF. CDR3 in DNA: TGTGCCAGCAGCGGACAGGGAAATGGCGAGCAGTACTTC.

The J gene is TRBJ2-1, the V gene TRBV4-1; 7 bases map to TRBD2. CDR3 length equals 16 residues. Germline-derived CDR1 and CDR2 are MGHRA and YSYEKL. J gave up 3 bases and V 0 bases, and 5 bases lay outside the gene matches. CDR3 bases: TGCGCCAGCAGCCAAGATCTTGCTAGCGGCTACAATGAGCAGTTCTTC. It is translated as CASSQDLASGYNEQFF.

This clone was observed a handful of times. As DNA, the CDR3 is TGTGCCACAGACACGAGTCCGGCAACCGGGGAGCTGTTTTTT. Translation gives CATDTSPATGELFF. V is TRBV2 and J is TRBJ2-2; D not resolved. The V gene lost 10 bases and the J gene lost 5 bases, with 17 bases spanning the gap. The CDR3 contains 14 residues. Looked up from germline, CDR1 is SNHLY and CDR2 is FYNNEI.

This clone was detected a few times. The genes are TRBV2 and TRBJ2-7; D might be TRBD1 (6 bases). CDR1 SNHLY and CDR2 FYNNEI come from the germline V gene. The CDR3 runs to 14 residues. With 6 bases removed from V and 0 bases from J, the gap between germline ends came to 12 bases. CDR3 nucleotide sequence: TGTGCCAGCAGGGACAGATCAAGCTCCTACGAGCAGTACTTC. It translates to CASRDRSSSYEQYF.

The gene calls are TRBV5-4 and TRBJ2-7; TRBD1 aligns across 7 bases. The germline V gene has CDR1 SGHNT and CDR2 YYREEE (reference sequence). Trimming at V came to 4 bases and at J to 3 bases, leaving 4 bases not matched to a gene. The CDR3 has 13 amino acids. The CDR3 spells CASSLGQHYEQYF. CDR3 coding DNA: TGTGCCAGCAGCCTGGGACAGCACTACGAGCAGTACTTC.

This chain connects TRBV29-1 to TRBJ2-7; tentative D call: TRBD2 (7 bases). CDR1 is SQVTM and CDR2 is ANQGSEA in the germline V gene. The CDR3 sequence is 14 residues long. Deletions cut 4 bases from V and 2 bases from J, with 15 bases between. The CDR3 loop reads CSVGGGQGTYEQYF. For the CDR3, the DNA is TGCAGCGTTGGGGGGGGGCAGGGCACCTACGAGCAGTACTTC.

In its sample, this clone was seen a few times. The chain couples TRBV4-1 to TRBJ2-1; D is undetermined. Germline-derived CDR1 and CDR2 are MGHRA and YSYEKL. The length of the CDR3 is 13 residues. V lost 0 bases, J lost 8 bases, and 8 bases lay in between. CDR3 amino acids: CASSQDLVDEQFF. Written as DNA, the CDR3 is TGCGCCAGCAGCCAAGATCTCGTCGATGAGCAGTTCTTC.

There are a few counts of this clone. The chain has TRBV5-1 and TRBJ2-1; possible D gene TRBD2, 6 bases. Trimming took off 5 bases at V and 8 bases at J, with 11 bases between the two ends. Germline CDR1 is SGHRS and CDR2 is YFSETQ. This CDR3 spans 12 amino acids. CDR3 coding DNA: TGCGCCAGCAGTTCCGGGAGCGATGAGCAGTTCTTC. Its protein product is CASSSGSDEQFF.

As DNA, the CDR3 is TGCGCCAGCAGCATAGAAGGCGGGGGCGGGAGGGCGATGTTCTTC. The encoded protein is CASSIEGGGGRAMFF. V gene TRBV5-1 combines with J gene TRBJ2-1, with TRBD2 matching 9 bases. From germline, CDR1 is SGHRS and CDR2 YFSETQ. With 4 bases clipped from V and 15 bases from J, the junction kept 17 bases outside the gene matches. CDR3 length: 15 amino acids.

This clone turned up a few times. The V and J genes are TRBV5-5 and TRBJ2-1, with a weak D call TRBD1 (8 bases). Between the trimmed V and J ends, which lost 3 bases and 0 bases, there was a span of 16 bases. The CDR3 consists of 17 residues. In germline, CDR1 is SGHKS, CDR2 YYEKEE (reference sequence). This CDR3 reads CASSSRGRESSYNEQFF. In DNA, the CDR3 is TGTGCCAGCAGCTCCAGGGGGCGGGAGAGCTCCTACAATGAGCAGTTCTTC.

V is TRBV19 and J is TRBJ2-5, with TRBD2 matching 8 bases. The J call could be wrong; TRBJ2-7 is a better fit for the DNA end. CDR1 is LNHDA and CDR2 is SQIVND in the germline V gene (reference sequence). The CDR3 contains 13 residues. As DNA, the CDR3 is TGTGCCACCAAAATCGCGGGGGGCACCGAGCAGTACTTC. Translating gives CATKIAGGTEQYF.

This clone was seen more than once but under ten times. The rearrangement links TRBV18 to TRBJ1-1, with D maybe TRBD1 (6 bases). CDR3 length: 14 amino acids. Trimming pared 7 bases from V and 3 bases from J, leaving 15 bases between. Germline V gene sequence: CDR1 KGHSH, CDR2 LQKENI. CDR3 sequence reads: CASFRTAMDTEAFF. DNA for the CDR3: TGTGCCAGCTTCAGGACAGCCATGGACACTGAAGCTTTCTTT.

This clone was counted only a few times. V is TRBV6-5 and J is TRBJ2-5; TRBD1 aligns across 9 bases. The DNA end is a closer match to TRBJ2-7, so the J assignment may be wrong. The length of the CDR3 is 15 residues. Per germline, CDR1 MNHEY and CDR2 SVGAGI. The CDR3 nucleotides read TGTGCCAGCAGCATCTCCGGGACAGGGCCCTACGAGCAGTACTTC. Its translation is CASSISGTGPYEQYF.

This clone has a handful of counts. The chain carries TRBV7-9 and TRBJ1-1; possibly TRBD1 for D (5 bases). Between the trimmed V and J ends, which lost 5 bases and 4 bases, there was a span of 17 bases. CDR1 is SEHNR, CDR2 FQNEAQ, per germline (reference sequence). CDR3 size: 15 residues. This CDR3 is CASSPGGGMSTEAFF. In DNA, the CDR3 is TGTGCCAGCAGCCCCGGGGGGGGAATGAGCACTGAAGCTTTCTTT.

The genes are TRBV30 and TRBJ1-1, with 7 bases identical to TRBD1. V trimming: 5 bases; J trimming: 9 bases; junction bases outside the gene matches: 12. CDR3 length equals 13 residues. The germline CDR1 and CDR2 sequences are GTSNPN and SVGIG (reference sequence). The chain's CDR3 is CAWGGGQSEKAFF. CDR3 nucleotide sequence: TGTGCCTGGGGTGGGGGACAGAGCGAGAAAGCTTTCTTT.

This clone was picked up a small number of times. The CDR3 DNA follows: TGCGCCAGCAGCGCACAGGGGAGGACTGAAGCTTTCTTT. This encodes CASSAQGRTEAFF. The V call is TRBV10-2, the J call TRBJ1-1; 7 nucleotides match TRBD1. Germline V lookup: CDR1 WSHSY, CDR2 SAAADI. This CDR3 is 13 amino acids long. After removal of 6 bases from V and 5 bases from J, the junction contained 6 bases not matched to a gene.